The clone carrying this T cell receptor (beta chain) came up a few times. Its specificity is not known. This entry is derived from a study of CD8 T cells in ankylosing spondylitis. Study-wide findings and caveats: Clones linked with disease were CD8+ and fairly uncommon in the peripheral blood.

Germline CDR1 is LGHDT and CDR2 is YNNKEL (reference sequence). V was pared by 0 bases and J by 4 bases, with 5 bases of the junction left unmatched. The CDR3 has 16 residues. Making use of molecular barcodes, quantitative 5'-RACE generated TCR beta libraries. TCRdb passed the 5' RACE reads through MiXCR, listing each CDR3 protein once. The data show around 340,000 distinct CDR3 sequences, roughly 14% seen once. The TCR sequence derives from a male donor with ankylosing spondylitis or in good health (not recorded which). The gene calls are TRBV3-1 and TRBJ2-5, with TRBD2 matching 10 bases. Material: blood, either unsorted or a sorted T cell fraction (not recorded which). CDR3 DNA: TGTGCCAGCAGCCAAGAGGTAGCGGGGGGTTTAGAGACCCAGTACTTC. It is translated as CASSQEVAGGLETQYF.